This T cell receptor beta chain was sequenced during a study of T cell changes during pregnancy in multiple sclerosis. Using immunoSEQ multiplex PCR, the repertoire was profiled, and TCRdb retains in-frame clones only, with some absent. The sample shows around 24,000 clones, about 89% of them seen only once. V gave up 3 bases and J gave up 7 bases, with 15 bases separating them. Germline-derived CDR1 and CDR2 are MDHEN and SYDVKM. The CDR3 length is 15 residues. Specimen: CD8+ T cells from peripheral blood mononuclear cells, collected in the first trimester of pregnancy. This TCR was recovered from a female donor in good health, enrolled as a control in a pregnancy study. The V and J genes are TRBV28 and TRBJ2-2; D gene ambiguous. The CDR3 sequence: CASSFPMELGGELFF. In DNA, the CDR3 is TGTGCCAGCAGTTTCCCGATGGAGTTAGGCGGGGAGCTGTTTTTT.